A selection of T cell receptor beta chains follows, all from one sample in a study of CD8+CD57+ T cells in acquired aplastic anemia. TCRdb processed the reads anew with MiXCR; each CDR3 protein has one entry. Of over 150,000 distinct CDR3 sequences listed, roughly 40% are singletons. The sequenced sample consisted of sorted CD4+, CD8+, or CD8+CD57+ T cells (not recorded which) from PBMCs. These TCRs come from a human donor in good health. Each CDR3 is given with its conserved first and last residue. Fields, in order: CDR3 protein, CDR3 DNA, D gene, J gene, CDR3 length, clone size, V gene. D genes are given only for firm matches. The size entry is marked missing in some rows and otherwise reads once, few, many or a size class.

CDR3aa: CASSSRDLNTEAFF
CDR3nt: TGTGCCAGCAGCTCCAGGGATCTAAACACTGAAGCTTTCTTT
d_gene: -
j_gene: TRBJ1-1
len: 14
abundance: many
v_gene: TRBV11-1

CDR3aa: CASSLRTSGSGDTGELFF
CDR3nt: TGTGCCAGCAGCTTAAGAACTAGCGGGAGCGGGGACACCGGGGAGCTGTTTTTT
d_gene: TRBD2
j_gene: TRBJ2-2
len: 18
abundance: many
v_gene: TRBV7-3

CDR3aa: CASSSFAGGLETQYF
CDR3nt: TGTGCCAGCAGCTCGTTCGCGGGGGGTCTGGAGACCCAGTACTTC
d_gene: TRBD2
j_gene: TRBJ2-5
len: 15
abundance: many
v_gene: TRBV7-3

CDR3aa: CSARDRSWYSPEQFF
CDR3nt: TGCAGTGCTAGAGATAGGTCGTGGTACAGCCCAGAGCAGTTCTTC
d_gene: -
j_gene: TRBJ2-1
len: 15
abundance: many
v_gene: TRBV20-1

CDR3aa: CSADTGGWEPQHF
CDR3nt: TGCAGTGCTGATACAGGGGGCTGGGAGCCCCAGCATTTT
d_gene: TRBD1
j_gene: TRBJ1-5
len: 13
abundance: -
v_gene: TRBV20-1

CDR3aa: CAILEGVNTEAFF
CDR3nt: TGTGCCATCCTCGAGGGGGTGAACACTGAAGCTTTCTTT
d_gene: -
j_gene: TRBJ1-1
len: 13
abundance: -
v_gene: TRBV10-3

CDR3aa: CASSRGQGYNEQFF
CDR3nt: TGCGCCAGCAGCCGGGGACAGGGCTACAATGAGCAGTTCTTC
d_gene: TRBD1
j_gene: TRBJ2-1
len: 14
abundance: many
v_gene: TRBV5-5

CDR3aa: CASSLNLEHSPLHF
CDR3nt: TGTGCCAGCAGCTTAAATCTCGAACATTCACCCCTCCACTTT
d_gene: -
j_gene: TRBJ1-6
len: 14
abundance: -
v_gene: TRBV7-2

CDR3aa: CSARDGMGQRFF
CDR3nt: TGCAGTGCTAGAGACGGGATGGGACAGCGATTTTTT
d_gene: TRBD1
j_gene: TRBJ1-4
len: 12
abundance: -
v_gene: TRBV20-1

CDR3aa: CASSHRQTYEQYF
CDR3nt: TGTGCCAGCAGCCATCGACAGACATACGAGCAGTACTTC
d_gene: -
j_gene: TRBJ2-7
len: 13
abundance: many
v_gene: TRBV6-1

CDR3aa: CASSLDSRRNSPLHF
CDR3nt: TGTGCCAGCAGCCTGGACAGTAGGCGCAACTCACCCCTCCACTTT
d_gene: -
j_gene: TRBJ1-6
len: 15
abundance: many
v_gene: TRBV7-2

CDR3aa: CASSPGQVSYEQYF
CDR3nt: TGTGCCAGCAGTCCGGGACAGGTCTCCTACGAGCAGTACTTC
d_gene: TRBD1
j_gene: TRBJ2-7
len: 14
abundance: many
v_gene: TRBV11-1

CDR3aa: CASSNFIRTVSNGYTF
CDR3nt: TGTGCCAGTAGTAATTTCATTCGGACAGTTAGCAATGGCTACACCTTC
d_gene: -
j_gene: TRBJ1-2
len: 16
abundance: many
v_gene: TRBV19

CDR3aa: CASSHERTASPTF
CDR3nt: TGTGCCAGCAGCCATGAAAGGACGGCTTCACCCACCTTC
d_gene: -
j_gene: TRBJ1-2
len: 13
abundance: -
v_gene: TRBV14

CDR3aa: CASSWKAGQYNEQFF
CDR3nt: TGTGCCAGCTCTTGGAAAGCGGGGCAGTACAATGAGCAGTTCTTC
d_gene: TRBD2
j_gene: TRBJ2-1
len: 15
abundance: -
v_gene: TRBV7-3

CDR3aa: CSAGSHGITYEQYF
CDR3nt: TGCAGTGCTGGATCACATGGAATCACCTACGAGCAGTACTTC
d_gene: -
j_gene: TRBJ2-7
len: 14
abundance: -
v_gene: TRBV20-1

CDR3aa: CASSSGGLGQYNEQFF
CDR3nt: TGTGCCAGCAGTTCAGGGGGCCTTGGTCAGTACAATGAGCAGTTCTTC
d_gene: TRBD1
j_gene: TRBJ2-1
len: 16
abundance: -
v_gene: TRBV7-2